A selection of T cell receptor beta chains follows, all from one sample in a study of OX40 agonist ivuxolimab in advanced cancers. Repertoires were generated with immunoSEQ multiplex PCR, while TCRdb's copy carries only in-frame clones and drops some. The sample contains about 54,000 clones, about 89% of which appear only once. The sequencing here drew on CD4+ or CD8+ T cells sorted from blood, taken in a trial of the OX40 agonist ivuxolimab. Source of these receptors: an adult with an advanced solid tumor such as melanoma, head and neck, liver or kidney cancer. The CDR3 runs from the conserved cysteine through the conserved F or W. The D gene is left open where the match is weak. Clone size appears in some rows only: once, few, many, or a class for an expanded clone.

clone_size j_call d_call v_call cdr3_aa cdr3_nt
NA TRBJ1-1 NA TRBV7-2 CASSLGHANTEAFF TGTGCCAGCAGCTTAGGACACGCGAACACTGAAGCTTTCTTT
NA TRBJ2-2 NA TRBV29-1 CSVDASEQVTGELFF TGCAGTGTTGATGCTAGTGAACAGGTCACCGGGGAGCTGTTTTTT
once TRBJ1-2 NA TRBV9 CASNRRGGGYTF TGTGCCAGCAACCGACGGGGGGGAGGCTACACCTTC
NA TRBJ1-2 NA TRBV27 CASSLVGRRTSNYGYTF TGTGCCAGCAGTTTGGTGGGCAGGCGTACCTCTAACTATGGCTACACCTTC
NA TRBJ2-7 TRBD1 TRBV5-5 CASSPTPGQGPYEQYF TGTGCCAGCAGCCCAACTCCGGGACAGGGCCCCTACGAGCAGTACTTC
NA TRBJ1-5 NA TRBV18 CASSPPGGTNNQPQHF TGTGCCAGCTCACCACCCGGGGGGACTAACAATCAGCCCCAGCATTTT
NA TRBJ2-1 TRBD1 TRBV12-5 CASGLGQGDEQFF TGTGCTAGTGGTTTGGGTCAGGGGGATGAGCAGTTCTTC
NA TRBJ1-2 TRBD1 TRBV6-1 CASSGTGVEGGYTF TGTGCCAGCAGTGGGACAGGGGTCGAGGGTGGCTACACCTTC
NA TRBJ1-5 NA TRBV21-1 CASSKGSRAVDSNQPQHF TGTGCCAGCAGCAAAGGTTCTAGGGCCGTGGATAGCAATCAGCCCCAGCATTTT
NA TRBJ1-5 TRBD1 TRBV10-2 CASDRAYSNQPQHF TGCGCCTCGGACAGGGCATATAGCAATCAGCCCCAGCATTTT
NA TRBJ2-1 NA TRBV11-3 CASSPGFNAYNEQFF TGTGCCAGCAGCCCAGGGTTTAATGCCTACAATGAGCAGTTCTTC
NA TRBJ2-5 NA TRBV11-2 CASSRHLGEQETQYF TGTGCCAGCAGCCGTCACCTCGGGGAACAAGAGACCCAGTACTTC
NA TRBJ2-7 NA TRBV6-1 CASRGSYEQYF TGTGCCAGCAGGGGGTCCTACGAGCAGTACTTC
NA TRBJ2-7 TRBD2 TRBV6-1 CASSERREASYEQYF TGTGCCAGCAGTGAGAGGCGGGAGGCTAGCTACGAGCAGTACTTC
NA TRBJ1-4 NA TRBV6-5 CASKGGISNEKLFF TGTGCCAGCAAGGGGGGCATTAGTAATGAAAAACTGTTTTTT
NA TRBJ2-7 NA TRBV28 CASSLGGASYEQYF TGTGCCAGCAGTTTGGGCGGGGCCAGTTACGAGCAGTACTTC
NA TRBJ2-1 NA TRBV5-6 CASSLAGVSYNEQFF TGTGCCAGCAGCTTGGCGGGAGTCTCCTACAATGAGCAGTTCTTC
NA TRBJ2-1 NA TRBV5-1 CASTAGGNNEQFF TGCGCCAGCACCGCAGGCGGGAACAATGAGCAGTTCTTC
NA TRBJ2-7 NA TRBV6-5 CASSARWTARYEQYF TGTGCCAGCTCCGCAAGGTGGACAGCGCGCTACGAGCAGTACTTC
NA TRBJ1-1 NA TRBV19 CASSMVEGGNTEAFF TGTGCCAGTAGTATGGTTGAAGGCGGGAACACTGAAGCTTTCTTT
NA TRBJ2-2 NA TRBV6-5 CASSGGYTGELFF TGTGCCAGCAGCGGGGGATACACCGGGGAGCTGTTTTTT
once TRBJ1-1 NA TRBV27 CASRFGQLNTEAFF TGTGCCAGCAGATTTGGACAGTTGAACACTGAAGCTTTCTTT
NA TRBJ2-7 TRBD2 TRBV6-1 CASSEGVAGADEQYF TGTGCCAGCAGTGAAGGGGTAGCGGGGGCTGACGAGCAGTACTTC
NA TRBJ2-5 NA TRBV28 CASRTLQETQYF TGTGCCAGCAGGACCCTTCAAGAGACCCAGTACTTC
NA TRBJ2-3 TRBD1 TRBV7-9 CASSPDRGADTQYF TGTGCCAGCAGCCCGGACAGGGGCGCAGATACGCAGTATTTT
NA TRBJ2-2 TRBD1 TRBV7-6 CASSLDVAGGTGELFF TGTGCCAGCAGCTTAGATGTTGCAGGGGGTACCGGGGAGCTGTTTTTT
NA TRBJ1-5 NA TRBV6-4 CASSELTGTHTAQHF TGTGCCAGCAGTGAGCTCACCGGGACACACACAGCCCAGCATTTT
NA TRBJ2-5 TRBD1 TRBV6-9 CASSYGQVERETQYF TGTGCCAGCAGTTACGGACAGGTCGAGCGAGAGACCCAGTACTTC
NA TRBJ2-7 NA TRBV6-5 CASVPAMGGYEQYF TGTGCCAGCGTTCCCGCGATGGGCGGCTACGAGCAGTACTTC
NA TRBJ2-3 NA TRBV18 CASSQTSTDTQYF TGTGCCAGCTCACAGACCAGCACAGATACGCAGTATTTT
NA TRBJ2-1 TRBD1 TRBV9 CASSSGTGSHNEQFF TGTGCCAGCAGCTCCGGGACAGGGTCCCACAATGAGCAGTTCTTC
NA TRBJ1-2 NA TRBV10-3 CAISSGWSYTF TGTGCCATCAGTTCGGGGTGGAGCTACACCTTC
NA TRBJ2-2 NA TRBV11-2 CASSLGGRELFF TGTGCCAGCAGCTTAGGGGGTCGTGAGCTGTTTTTT
NA TRBJ2-7 TRBD1 TRBV6-1 CASLRQGSSYEQYF TGTGCCAGCTTGCGACAGGGTAGCTCCTACGAGCAGTACTTC
NA TRBJ1-1 NA TRBV10-3 CAIKASGADTEAFF TGTGCCATCAAGGCCTCAGGGGCAGACACTGAAGCTTTCTTT
once TRBJ2-2 NA TRBV7-3 CASSSPGDSNTGELFF TGTGCCAGCAGCTCCCCCGGAGATAGCAACACCGGGGAGCTGTTTTTT
few TRBJ1-1 NA TRBV5-1 CASSETVGTEAFF TGCGCCAGCAGCGAGACAGTTGGTACTGAAGCTTTCTTT
NA TRBJ1-1 NA TRBV29-1 CSVSGRTMNTEAFF TGCAGCGTTTCGGGACGGACGATGAACACTGAAGCTTTCTTT
NA TRBJ2-7 TRBD2 TRBV7-8 CASSTTSGRIYEQYF TGTGCCAGCAGCACCACTAGCGGGAGGATTTACGAGCAGTACTTC
NA TRBJ2-1 TRBD2 TRBV28 CASSLFIAGGINEQFF TGTGCCAGCAGTCTATTCATAGCGGGGGGGATCAATGAGCAGTTCTTC
NA TRBJ1-5 NA TRBV28 CASSLVPGPQHF TGTGCCAGCAGCCTCGTTCCGGGGCCCCAGCATTTT
NA TRBJ2-7 NA TRBV21-1 CASSKARETGYEQYF TGTGCCAGCAGCAAAGCGCGGGAGACAGGCTACGAGCAGTACTTC
NA TRBJ1-6 NA TRBV6-1 CASRNGQNSPLHF TGTGCCAGCAGGAACGGACAGAATTCACCCCTCCACTTT
NA TRBJ1-2 TRBD1 TRBV5-5 CASSLRQGPKNYGYTF TGTGCCAGCAGCTTACGACAGGGCCCCAAAAACTATGGCTACACCTTC
NA TRBJ1-5 NA TRBV4-1 CASSHSYVGDSNQPQHF TGCGCCAGCAGCCACAGCTACGTGGGGGATAGCAATCAGCCCCAGCATTTT